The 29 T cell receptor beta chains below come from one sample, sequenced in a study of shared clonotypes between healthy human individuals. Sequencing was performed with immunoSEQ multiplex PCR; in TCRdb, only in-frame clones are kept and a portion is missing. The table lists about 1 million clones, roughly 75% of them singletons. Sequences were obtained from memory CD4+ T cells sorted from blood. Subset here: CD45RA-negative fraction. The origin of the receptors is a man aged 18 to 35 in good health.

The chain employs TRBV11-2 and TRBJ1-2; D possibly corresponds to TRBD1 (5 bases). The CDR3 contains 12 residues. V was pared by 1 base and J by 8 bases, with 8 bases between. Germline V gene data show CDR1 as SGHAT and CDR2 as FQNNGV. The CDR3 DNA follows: TGTGCCAGCAGCTTAGCGGGGACGGGCTACACCTTC. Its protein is CASSLAGTGYTF.

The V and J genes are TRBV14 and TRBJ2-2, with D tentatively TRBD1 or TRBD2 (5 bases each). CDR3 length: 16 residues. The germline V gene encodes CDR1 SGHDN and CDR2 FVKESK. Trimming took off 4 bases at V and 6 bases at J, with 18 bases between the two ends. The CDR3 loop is CASSPPGRKGAGELFF. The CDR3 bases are TGTGCCAGCAGCCCTCCGGGACGGAAGGGAGCCGGGGAGCTGTTTTTT.

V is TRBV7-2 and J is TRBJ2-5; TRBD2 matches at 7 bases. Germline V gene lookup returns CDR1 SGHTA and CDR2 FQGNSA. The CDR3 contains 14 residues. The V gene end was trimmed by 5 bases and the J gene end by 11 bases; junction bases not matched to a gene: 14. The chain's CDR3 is CASSTYIAGEHQYF. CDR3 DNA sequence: TGTGCCAGCAGCACTTACATAGCGGGCGAGCATCAGTACTTC.

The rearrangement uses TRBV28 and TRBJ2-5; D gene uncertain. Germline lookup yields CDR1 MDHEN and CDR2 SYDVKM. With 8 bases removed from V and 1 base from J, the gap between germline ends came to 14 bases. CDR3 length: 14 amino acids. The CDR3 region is CASFNSHSQETQYF. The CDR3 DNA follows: TGTGCCAGCTTCAACAGCCATTCCCAAGAGACCCAGTACTTC.

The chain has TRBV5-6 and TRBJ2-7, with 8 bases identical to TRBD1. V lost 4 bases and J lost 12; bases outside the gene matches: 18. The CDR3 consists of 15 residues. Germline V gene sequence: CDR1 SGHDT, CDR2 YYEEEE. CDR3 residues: CASSIWTGRGSGWYF. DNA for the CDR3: TGTGCCAGCAGCATTTGGACAGGGCGCGGGTCTGGATGGTACTTC.

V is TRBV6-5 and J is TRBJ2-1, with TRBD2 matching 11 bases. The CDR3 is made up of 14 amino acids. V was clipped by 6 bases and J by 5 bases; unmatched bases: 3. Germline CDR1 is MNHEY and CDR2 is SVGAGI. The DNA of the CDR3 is TGTGCCAGCAGGGAGGGACTAGCGGACAATGAGCAGTTCTTC. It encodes CASREGLADNEQFF.

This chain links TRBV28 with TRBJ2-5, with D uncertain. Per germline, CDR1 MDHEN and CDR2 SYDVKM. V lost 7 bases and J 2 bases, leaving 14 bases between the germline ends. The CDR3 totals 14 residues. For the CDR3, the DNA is TGTGCCAGCAACCAGATGAACTCGCAAGAGACCCAGTACTTC. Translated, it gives CASNQMNSQETQYF.

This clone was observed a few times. The chain's CDR3 is CASSEVILNNEQFF. DNA for the CDR3: TGTGCCAGCAGTGAAGTTATTCTGAACAATGAGCAGTTCTTC. The chain employs TRBV2 and TRBJ2-1; no definite D call. V dropped 1 base and J dropped 5 bases, with 9 bases sitting between them. Germline-derived CDR1 and CDR2 are SNHLY and FYNNEI. The CDR3 has 14 amino acids. The variable domain in full, with the rest retrieved from reference TRBV2 and TRBJ2-1, is EPEVTQTPSHQVTQMGQEVILRCVPISNHLYFYWYRQILGQKVEFLVSFYNNEISEKSEIFDDQFSVERPDGSNFTLKIRSTKLEDSAMYFCASSEVILNNEQFFGPGTRLTVL.

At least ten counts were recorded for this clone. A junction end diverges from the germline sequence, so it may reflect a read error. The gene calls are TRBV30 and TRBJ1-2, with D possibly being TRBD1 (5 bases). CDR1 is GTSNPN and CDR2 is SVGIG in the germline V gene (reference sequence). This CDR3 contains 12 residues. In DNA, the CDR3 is TGTGCCTGGAGTGACAGGTCAAGCGTAGCGGCCTTC. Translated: CAWSDRSSVAAF.

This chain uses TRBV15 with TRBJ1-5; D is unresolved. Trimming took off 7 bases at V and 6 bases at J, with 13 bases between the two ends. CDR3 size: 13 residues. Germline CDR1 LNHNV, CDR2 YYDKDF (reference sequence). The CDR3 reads CATTVGLGQPQHF. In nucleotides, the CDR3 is TGTGCCACCACGGTAGGTTTGGGTCAGCCCCAGCATTTT.

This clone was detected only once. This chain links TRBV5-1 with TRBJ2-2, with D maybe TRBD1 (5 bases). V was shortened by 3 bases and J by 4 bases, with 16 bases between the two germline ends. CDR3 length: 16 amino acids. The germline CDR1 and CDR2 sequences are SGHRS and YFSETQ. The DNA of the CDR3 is TGCGCCAGCAGCTACATCACGGGTAGGGGCACCGGGGAGCTGTTTTTT. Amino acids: CASSYITGRGTGELFF.

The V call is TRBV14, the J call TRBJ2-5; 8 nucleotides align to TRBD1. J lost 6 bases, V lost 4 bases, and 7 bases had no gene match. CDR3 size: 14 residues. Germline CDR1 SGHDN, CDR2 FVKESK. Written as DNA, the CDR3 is TGTGCCAGCAGCCGACCAGGGGGCTCGAAGACCCAGTACTTC. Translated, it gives CASSRPGGSKTQYF.

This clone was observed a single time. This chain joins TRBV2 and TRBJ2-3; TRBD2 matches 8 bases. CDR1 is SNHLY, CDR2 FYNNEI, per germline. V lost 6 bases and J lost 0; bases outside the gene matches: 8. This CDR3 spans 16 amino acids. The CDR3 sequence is CASSYRGTRSTDTQYF. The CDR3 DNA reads TGTGCCAGCAGCTACCGGGGGACTAGGAGCACAGATACGCAGTATTTT.

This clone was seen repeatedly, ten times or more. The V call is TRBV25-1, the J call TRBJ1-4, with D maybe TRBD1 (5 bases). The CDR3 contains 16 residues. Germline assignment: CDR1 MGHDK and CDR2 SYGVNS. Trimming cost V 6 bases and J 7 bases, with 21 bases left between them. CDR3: CASSPGIWAGTEKLFF. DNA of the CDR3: TGTGCCAGCAGCCCCGGAATATGGGCAGGGACTGAAAAACTGTTTTTT.

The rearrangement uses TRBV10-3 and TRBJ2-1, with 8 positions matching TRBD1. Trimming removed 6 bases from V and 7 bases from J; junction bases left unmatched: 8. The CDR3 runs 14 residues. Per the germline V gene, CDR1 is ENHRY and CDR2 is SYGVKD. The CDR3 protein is CAIRGSTGGNEQFF. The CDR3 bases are TGTGCCATCAGGGGGAGTACAGGGGGAAATGAGCAGTTCTTC.

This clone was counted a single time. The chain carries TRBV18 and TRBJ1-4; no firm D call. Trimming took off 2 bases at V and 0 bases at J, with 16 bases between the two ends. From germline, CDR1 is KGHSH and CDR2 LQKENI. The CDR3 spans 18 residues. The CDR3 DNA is TGTGCCAGCTCACCAAATTCACCGATAGACTCAACTAATGAAAAACTGTTTTTT. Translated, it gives CASSPNSPIDSTNEKLFF.

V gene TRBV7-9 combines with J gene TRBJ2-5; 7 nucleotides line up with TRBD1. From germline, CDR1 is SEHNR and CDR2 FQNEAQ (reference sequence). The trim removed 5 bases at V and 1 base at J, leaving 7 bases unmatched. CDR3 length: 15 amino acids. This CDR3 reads CASSLGQAAQETQYF. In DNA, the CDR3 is TGTGCCAGCAGCCTCGGACAGGCTGCCCAAGAGACCCAGTACTTC. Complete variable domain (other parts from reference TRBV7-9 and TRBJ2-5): DTGVSQNPRHKITKRGQNVTFRCDPISEHNRLYWYRQTLGQGPEFLTYFQNEAQLEKSRLLSDRFSAERPKGSFSTLEIQRTEQGDSAMYLCASSLGQAAQETQYFGPGTRLLVL.

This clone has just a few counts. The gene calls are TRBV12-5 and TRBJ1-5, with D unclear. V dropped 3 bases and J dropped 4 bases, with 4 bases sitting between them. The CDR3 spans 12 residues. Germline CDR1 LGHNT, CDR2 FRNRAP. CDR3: CASGLMNQPQHF. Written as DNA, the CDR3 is TGTGCTAGTGGTTTAATGAATCAGCCCCAGCATTTT.

CDR3 sequence: CASSSASGTGQNSPLHF. The CDR3 coding sequence is TGTGCCAGCAGTTCTGCTTCCGGGACAGGCCAAAATTCACCCCTCCACTTT. This sequence joins TRBV28 and TRBJ1-6; 8 bases map to TRBD1. V lost 4 bases, J lost 7 bases, and 12 bases stayed unmatched. The germline gives CDR1 MDHEN, CDR2 SYDVKM. The CDR3 is 17 amino acids.

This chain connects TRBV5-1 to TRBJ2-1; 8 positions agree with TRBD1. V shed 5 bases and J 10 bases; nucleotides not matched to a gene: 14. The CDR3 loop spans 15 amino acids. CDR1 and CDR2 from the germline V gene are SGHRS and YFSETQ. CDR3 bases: TGCGCCAGCAGGCAGCGACAGGGGACCCTCGAGGAGCAGTTCTTC. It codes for CASRQRQGTLEEQFF.

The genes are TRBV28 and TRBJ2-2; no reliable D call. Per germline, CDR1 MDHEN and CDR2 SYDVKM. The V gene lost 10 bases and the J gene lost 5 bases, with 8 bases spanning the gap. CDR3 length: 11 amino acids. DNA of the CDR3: TGTGCCATCGGCAAAACCGGGGAGCTGTTTTTT. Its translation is CAIGKTGELFF.

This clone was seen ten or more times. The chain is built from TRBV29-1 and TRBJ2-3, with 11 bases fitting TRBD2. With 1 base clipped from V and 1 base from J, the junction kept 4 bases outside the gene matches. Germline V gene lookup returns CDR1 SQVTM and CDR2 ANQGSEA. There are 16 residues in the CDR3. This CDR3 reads CSVEGLAGRRTDTQYF. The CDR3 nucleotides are TGCAGCGTTGAAGGACTAGCGGGAAGGCGCACAGATACGCAGTATTTT.

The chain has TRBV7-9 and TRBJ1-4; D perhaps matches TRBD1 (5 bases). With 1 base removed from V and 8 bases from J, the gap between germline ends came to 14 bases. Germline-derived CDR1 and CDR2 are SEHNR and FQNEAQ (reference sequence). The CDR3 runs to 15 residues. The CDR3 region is CASSLVRGSGEKLFF. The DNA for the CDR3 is TGTGCCAGCAGCTTAGTCCGGGGCTCGGGGGAAAAACTGTTTTTT.

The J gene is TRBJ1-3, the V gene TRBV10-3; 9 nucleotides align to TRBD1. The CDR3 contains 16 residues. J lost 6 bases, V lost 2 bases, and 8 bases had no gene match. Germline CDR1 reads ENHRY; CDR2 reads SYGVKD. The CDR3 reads CAISEVPGQGANTIYF. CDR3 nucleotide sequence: TGTGCCATCAGTGAGGTACCGGGACAGGGCGCAAACACCATATATTTT.

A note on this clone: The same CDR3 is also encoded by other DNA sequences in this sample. The CDR3 here is CASSGAYEQYF. The CDR3 DNA reads as TGTGCCAGCAGCGGGGCCTACGAGCAGTACTTC. The chain employs TRBV2 and TRBJ2-7, with D perhaps matching TRBD2 (5 bases). The V and J ends lost 6 bases and 2 bases respectively, with 5 bases between them. This CDR3 region has 11 residues. CDR1 SNHLY and CDR2 FYNNEI come from the germline V gene.

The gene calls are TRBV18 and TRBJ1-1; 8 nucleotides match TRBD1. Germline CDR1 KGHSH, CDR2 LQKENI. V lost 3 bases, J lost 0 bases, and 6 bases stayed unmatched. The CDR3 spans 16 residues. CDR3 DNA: TGTGCCAGCTCACCCACCGGGACAGGTATGAACACTGAAGCTTTCTTT. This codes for CASSPTGTGMNTEAFF.

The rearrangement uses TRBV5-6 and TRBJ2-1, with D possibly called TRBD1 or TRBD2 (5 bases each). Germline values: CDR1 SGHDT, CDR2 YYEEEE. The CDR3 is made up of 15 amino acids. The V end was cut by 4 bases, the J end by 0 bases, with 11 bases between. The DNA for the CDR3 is TGTGCCAGCAGCGGGGACCTTCGCTCCTACAATGAGCAGTTCTTC. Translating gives CASSGDLRSYNEQFF.

DNA of the CDR3: TGCGCCAGCAGCTATCAGGGGGTTTTCTACAATGAGCAGTTCTTC. The encoded protein is CASSYQGVFYNEQFF. V gene TRBV5-1 combines with J gene TRBJ2-1, with 7 nucleotides matching TRBD1. Germline V gene lookup returns CDR1 SGHRS and CDR2 YFSETQ. The CDR3 sequence is 15 residues long. Unmatched junction bases numbered 6, after V lost 3 bases and J lost 3 bases.

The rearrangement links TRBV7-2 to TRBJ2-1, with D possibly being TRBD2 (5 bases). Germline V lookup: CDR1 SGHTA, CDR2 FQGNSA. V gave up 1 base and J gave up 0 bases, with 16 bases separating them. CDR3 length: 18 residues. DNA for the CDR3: TGTGCCAGCAGCTTAGATAGCGTCCGGAAGGCCTCCTACAATGAGCAGTTCTTC. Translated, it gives CASSLDSVRKASYNEQFF.